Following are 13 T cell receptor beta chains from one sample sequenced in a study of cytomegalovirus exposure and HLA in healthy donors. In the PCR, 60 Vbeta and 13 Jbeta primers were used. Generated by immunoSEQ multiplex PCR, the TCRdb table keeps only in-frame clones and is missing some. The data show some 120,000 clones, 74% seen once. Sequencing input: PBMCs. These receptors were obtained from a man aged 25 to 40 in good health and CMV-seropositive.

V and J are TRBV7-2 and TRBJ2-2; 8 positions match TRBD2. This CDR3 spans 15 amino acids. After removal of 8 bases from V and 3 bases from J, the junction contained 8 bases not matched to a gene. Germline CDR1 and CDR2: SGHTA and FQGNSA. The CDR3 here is CASAAGGGDTGELFF. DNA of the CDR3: TGTGCCAGCGCCGCGGGAGGCGGGGACACCGGGGAGCTGTTTTTT.

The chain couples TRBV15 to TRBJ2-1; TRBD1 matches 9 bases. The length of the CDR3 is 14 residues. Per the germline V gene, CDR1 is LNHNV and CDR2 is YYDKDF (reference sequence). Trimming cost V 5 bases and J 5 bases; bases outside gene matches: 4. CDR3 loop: CATSGRTGDNEQFF. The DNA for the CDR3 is TGTGCCACCAGCGGCAGGACAGGGGACAATGAGCAGTTCTTC.

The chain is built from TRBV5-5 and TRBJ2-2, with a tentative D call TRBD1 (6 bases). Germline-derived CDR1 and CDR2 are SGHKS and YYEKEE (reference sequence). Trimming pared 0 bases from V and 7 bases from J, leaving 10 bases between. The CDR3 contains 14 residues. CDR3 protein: CASSLALRGGELFF. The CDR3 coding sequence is TGTGCCAGCAGCTTGGCCCTCAGGGGCGGGGAGCTGTTTTTT.

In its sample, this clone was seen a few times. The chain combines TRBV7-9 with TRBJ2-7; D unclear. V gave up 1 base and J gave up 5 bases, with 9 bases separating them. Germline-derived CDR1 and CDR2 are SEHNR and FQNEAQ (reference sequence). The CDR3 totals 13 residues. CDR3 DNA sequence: TGTGCCAGCAGCTTAGACCAGGTCGACGAGCAGTACTTC. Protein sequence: CASSLDQVDEQYF.

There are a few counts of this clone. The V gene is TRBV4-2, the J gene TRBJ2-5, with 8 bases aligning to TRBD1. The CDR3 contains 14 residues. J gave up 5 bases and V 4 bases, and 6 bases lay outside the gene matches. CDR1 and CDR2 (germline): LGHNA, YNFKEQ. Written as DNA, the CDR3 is TGTGCCAGCAGCCGAGGACAGGGCCACGAGACCCAGTACTTC. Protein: CASSRGQGHETQYF.

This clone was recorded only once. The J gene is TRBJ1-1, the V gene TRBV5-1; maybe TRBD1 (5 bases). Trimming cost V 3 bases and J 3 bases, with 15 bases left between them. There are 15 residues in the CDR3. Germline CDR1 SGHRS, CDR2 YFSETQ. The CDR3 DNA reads TGCGCCAGCAGCTCCTCAGGGCGTTCGGACACTGAAGCTTTCTTT. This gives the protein CASSSSGRSDTEAFF.

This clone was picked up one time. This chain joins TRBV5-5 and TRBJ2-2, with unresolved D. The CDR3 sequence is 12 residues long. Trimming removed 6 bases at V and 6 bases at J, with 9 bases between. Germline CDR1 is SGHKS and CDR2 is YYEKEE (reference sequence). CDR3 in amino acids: CASTRSPGELFF. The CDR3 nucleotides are TGTGCCAGCACCCGGTCCCCCGGGGAGCTGTTTTTT.

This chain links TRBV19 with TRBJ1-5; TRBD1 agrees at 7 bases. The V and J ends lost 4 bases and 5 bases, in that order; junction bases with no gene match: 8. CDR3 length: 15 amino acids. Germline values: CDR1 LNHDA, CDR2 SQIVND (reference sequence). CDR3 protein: CASSNTGDRDQPQHF. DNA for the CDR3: TGTGCCAGTAGTAACACGGGGGACAGAGATCAGCCCCAGCATTTT.

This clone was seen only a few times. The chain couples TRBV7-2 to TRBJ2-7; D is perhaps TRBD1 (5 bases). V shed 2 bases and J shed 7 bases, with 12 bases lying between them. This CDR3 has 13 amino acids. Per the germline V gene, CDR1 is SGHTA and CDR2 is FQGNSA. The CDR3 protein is CASSLPQVEEQYF. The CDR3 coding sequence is TGTGCCAGCAGCTTACCACAGGTTGAAGAGCAGTACTTC.

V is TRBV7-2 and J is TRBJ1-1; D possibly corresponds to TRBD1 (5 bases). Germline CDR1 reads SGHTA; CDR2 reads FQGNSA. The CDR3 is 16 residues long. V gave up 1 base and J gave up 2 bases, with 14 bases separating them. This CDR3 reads CASSLDLGQGNTEAFF. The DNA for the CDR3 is TGTGCCAGCAGCTTAGATTTAGGGCAGGGAAACACTGAAGCTTTCTTT.

The CDR3 DNA reads as TGTGCCAGCAGTTCTCCAGACAGGGGAGGCACCGGGGAGCTGTTTTTT. Translated, it gives CASSSPDRGGTGELFF. The V gene is TRBV6-6, the J gene TRBJ2-2, with 8 bases fitting TRBD1. This CDR3 comprises 16 residues. Germline V gene data show CDR1 as MNHNY and CDR2 as SVGAGI (reference sequence). Trimming removed 4 bases from V and 4 bases from J; junction bases left unmatched: 8.

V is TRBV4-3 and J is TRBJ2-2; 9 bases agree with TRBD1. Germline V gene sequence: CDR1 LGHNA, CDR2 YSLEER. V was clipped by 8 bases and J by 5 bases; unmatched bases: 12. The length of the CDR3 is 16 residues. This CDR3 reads CASGIYRGRYTGELFF. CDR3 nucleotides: TGCGCCAGCGGGATTTACAGGGGGCGTTATACCGGGGAGCTGTTTTTT.

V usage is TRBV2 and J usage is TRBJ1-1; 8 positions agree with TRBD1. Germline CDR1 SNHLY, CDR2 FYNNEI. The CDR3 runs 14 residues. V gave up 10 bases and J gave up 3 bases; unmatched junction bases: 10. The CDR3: CATYQRTGYTEAFF. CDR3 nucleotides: TGTGCCACCTACCAAAGGACAGGGTACACTGAAGCTTTCTTT. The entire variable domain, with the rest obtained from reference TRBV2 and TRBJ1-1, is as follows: EPEVTQTPSHQVTQMGQEVILRCVPISNHLYFYWYRQILGQKVEFLVSFYNNEISEKSEIFDDQFSVERPDGSNFTLKIRSTKLEDSAMYFCATYQRTGYTEAFFGQGTRLTVV.